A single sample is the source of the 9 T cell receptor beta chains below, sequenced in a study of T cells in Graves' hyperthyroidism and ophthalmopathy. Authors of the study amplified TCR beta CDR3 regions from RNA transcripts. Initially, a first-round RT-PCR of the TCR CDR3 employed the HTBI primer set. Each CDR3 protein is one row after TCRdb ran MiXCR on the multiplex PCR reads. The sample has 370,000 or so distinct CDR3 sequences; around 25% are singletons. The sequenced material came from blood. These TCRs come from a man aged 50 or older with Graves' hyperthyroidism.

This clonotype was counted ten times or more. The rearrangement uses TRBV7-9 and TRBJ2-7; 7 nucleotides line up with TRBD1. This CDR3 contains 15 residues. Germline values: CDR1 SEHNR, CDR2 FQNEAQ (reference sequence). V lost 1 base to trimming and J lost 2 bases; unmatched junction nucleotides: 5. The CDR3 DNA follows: TGTGCCAGCAGCTTAGGCCGGGACAGTACCTACGAGCAGTACTTC. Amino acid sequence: CASSLGRDSTYEQYF.

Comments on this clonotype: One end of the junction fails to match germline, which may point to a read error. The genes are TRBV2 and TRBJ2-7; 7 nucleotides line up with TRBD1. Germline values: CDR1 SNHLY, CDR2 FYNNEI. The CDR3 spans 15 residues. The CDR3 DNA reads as TGTGCCATCAGTGCAACCGGGACAGAAGGATACGAGCAGTACTTC. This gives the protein CAISATGTEGYEQYF.

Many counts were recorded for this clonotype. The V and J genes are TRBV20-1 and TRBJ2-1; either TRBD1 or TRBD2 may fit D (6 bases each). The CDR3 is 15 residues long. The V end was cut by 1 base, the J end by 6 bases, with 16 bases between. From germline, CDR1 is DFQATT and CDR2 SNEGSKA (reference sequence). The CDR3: CSARVEEGVANEQFF. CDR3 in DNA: TGCAGTGCTAGAGTTGAGGAGGGGGTGGCCAATGAGCAGTTCTTC.

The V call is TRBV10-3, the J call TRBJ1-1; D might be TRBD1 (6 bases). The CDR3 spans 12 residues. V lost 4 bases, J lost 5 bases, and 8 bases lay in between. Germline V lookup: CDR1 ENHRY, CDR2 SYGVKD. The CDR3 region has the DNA TGTGCCATCAGTGGGGGGCCGACTGAAGCTTTCTTT. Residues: CAISGGPTEAFF.

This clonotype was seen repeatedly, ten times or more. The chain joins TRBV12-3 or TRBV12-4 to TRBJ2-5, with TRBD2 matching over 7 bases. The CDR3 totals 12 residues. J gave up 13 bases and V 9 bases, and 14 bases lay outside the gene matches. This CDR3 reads CARARRERCGYF. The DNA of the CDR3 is TGTGCCAGAGCGCGGCGGGAGAGGTGCGGGTACTTC.

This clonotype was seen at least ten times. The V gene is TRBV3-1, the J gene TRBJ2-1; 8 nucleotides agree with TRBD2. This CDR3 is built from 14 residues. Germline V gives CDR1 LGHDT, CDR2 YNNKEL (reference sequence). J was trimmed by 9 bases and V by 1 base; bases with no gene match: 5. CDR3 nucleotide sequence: TGTGCCAGCAGCCAAGCGGGAGGGCCTGGTGAGCAGTTCTTC. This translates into CASSQAGGPGEQFF.

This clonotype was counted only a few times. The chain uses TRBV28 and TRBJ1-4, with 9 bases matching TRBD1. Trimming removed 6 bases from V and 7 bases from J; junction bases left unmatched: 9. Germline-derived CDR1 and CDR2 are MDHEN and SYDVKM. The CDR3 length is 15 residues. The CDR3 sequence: CASSTPQGAREKLFF. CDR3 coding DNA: TGTGCCAGCAGCACCCCACAGGGGGCTCGTGAAAAACTGTTTTTT.

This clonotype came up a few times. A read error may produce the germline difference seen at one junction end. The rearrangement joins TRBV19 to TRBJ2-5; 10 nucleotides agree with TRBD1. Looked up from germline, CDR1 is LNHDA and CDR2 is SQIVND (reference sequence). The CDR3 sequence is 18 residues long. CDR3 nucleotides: TGTGCCAGCAGCCAAATCCGGGACAGGGGAAGGAGGCAAGGGACCCAGTACTTC. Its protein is CASSQIRDRGRRQGTQYF.

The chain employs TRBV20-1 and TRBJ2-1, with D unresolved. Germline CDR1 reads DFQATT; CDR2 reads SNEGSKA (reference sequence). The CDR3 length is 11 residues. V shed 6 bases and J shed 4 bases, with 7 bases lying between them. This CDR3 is CSAPLYNEQFF. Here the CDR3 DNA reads TGCAGTGCCCCCCTGTACAATGAGCAGTTCTTC.